The text below deals with one TCR beta chain. Antigen: not known. This sample was taken from a study of cytomegalovirus exposure and HLA in healthy donors. Study-level points and caveats: The analysis excluded some indistinguishable V segments, including TRBV6-2 and TRBV6-3. Relative to equally common others, HLA-associated TCR beta chains showed greater clonal expansion in a later analysis. TCR beta chain V- and J-gene trimming was linked, in a later analysis, to a missense variant in DCLRE1C.

Germline CDR1 LNHDA, CDR2 SQIVND (reference sequence). The CDR3 totals 13 residues. V lost 3 bases to trimming and J lost 8 bases, with 13 bases between them. When sampled, the donors appeared nominally healthy, though they likely had unrecorded immune exposures. Primers: 60 Vbeta forward and 13 Jbeta reverse. Profiling relied on immunoSEQ multiplex PCR, and the TCRdb table lists in-frame clones only, not all of them. This table has nearly 200,000 clones, over 75% appearing once. This clonotype was sampled from a boy younger than 10 in good health and CMV-seronegative. The sequenced sample consisted of PBMCs. This sequence joins TRBV19 and TRBJ1-2; possibly TRBD1 for D (6 bases). CDR3 DNA: TGTGCCAGTAGTATCTATCACAGGGAAGGCTACACCTTC. Residues: CASSIYHREGYTF.